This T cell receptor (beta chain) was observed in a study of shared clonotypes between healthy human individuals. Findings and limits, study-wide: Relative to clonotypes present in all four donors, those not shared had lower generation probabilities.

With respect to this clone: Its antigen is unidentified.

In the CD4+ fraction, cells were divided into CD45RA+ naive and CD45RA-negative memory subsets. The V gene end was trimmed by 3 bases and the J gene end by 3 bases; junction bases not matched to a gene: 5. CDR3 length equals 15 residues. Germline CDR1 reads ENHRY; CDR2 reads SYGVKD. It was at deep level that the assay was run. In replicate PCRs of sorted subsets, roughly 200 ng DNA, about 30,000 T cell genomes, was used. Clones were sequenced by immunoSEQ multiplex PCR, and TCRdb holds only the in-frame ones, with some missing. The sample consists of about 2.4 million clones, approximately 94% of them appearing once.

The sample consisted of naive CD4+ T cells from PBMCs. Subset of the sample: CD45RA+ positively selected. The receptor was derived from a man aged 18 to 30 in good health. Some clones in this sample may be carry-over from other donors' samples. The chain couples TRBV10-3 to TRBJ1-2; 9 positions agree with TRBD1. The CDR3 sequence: CAISEETGGYYGYTF. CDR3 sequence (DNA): TGTGCCATCAGTGAAGAGACAGGGGGATACTATGGCTACACCTTC.